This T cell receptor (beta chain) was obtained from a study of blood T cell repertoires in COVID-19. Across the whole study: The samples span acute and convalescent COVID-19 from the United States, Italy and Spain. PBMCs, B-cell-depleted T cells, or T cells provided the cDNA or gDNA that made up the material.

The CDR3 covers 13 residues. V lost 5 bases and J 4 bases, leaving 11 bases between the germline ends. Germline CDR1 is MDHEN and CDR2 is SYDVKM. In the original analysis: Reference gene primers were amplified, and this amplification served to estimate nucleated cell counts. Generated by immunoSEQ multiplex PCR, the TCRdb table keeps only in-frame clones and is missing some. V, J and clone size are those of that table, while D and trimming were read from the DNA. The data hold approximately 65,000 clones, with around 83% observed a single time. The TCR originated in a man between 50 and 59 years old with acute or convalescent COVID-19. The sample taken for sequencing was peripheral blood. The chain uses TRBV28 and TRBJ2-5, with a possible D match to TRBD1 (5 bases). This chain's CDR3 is CASSETVRETQYF. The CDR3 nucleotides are TGTGCCAGCAGTGAGACAGTAAGAGAGACCCAGTACTTC.